Sequencing of this T cell receptor beta chain was carried out in a study of cytomegalovirus exposure and HLA in healthy donors. PCR used 60 Vbeta primers and 13 Jbeta primers. Generated by immunoSEQ multiplex PCR, the TCRdb table keeps only in-frame clones and is missing some. Of around 170,000 clones listed, more than 75% are singletons. The CDR3 is 13 residues long. Trimming removed 5 bases from V and 6 bases from J, with 12 bases in between. Germline CDR1 reads SGHTA; CDR2 reads FQGNSA. Whole-study results and caveats: In a later analysis, compared with equally common non-associated chains, HLA-associated beta chains were more expanded. The authors assumed roughly uniform sequencing depth across donors for presence/absence analyses. Looking again later, the authors saw that most CMV-associated TCR beta chains seemed HLA-restricted. Testing in vitro showed a few CMV-associated chains specific for CMV antigens.

Concerning this clone: Its specificity is not known.

The chain recombines TRBV7-2 with TRBJ2-3; a weak D match, TRBD1 (5 bases). The sequenced material came from PBMCs. This TCR was recovered from a woman in her 30s in good health and CMV-seropositive. The CDR3 sequence is CASSPVWGDTQYF. The CDR3 DNA reads TGTGCCAGCAGCCCCGTCTGGGGCGATACGCAGTATTTT. Together with reference TRBV7-2 and TRBJ2-3, the CDR3 gives the full variable domain: GAGVSQSPSNKVTEKGKDVELRCDPISGHTALYWYRQSLGQGLEFLIYFQGNSAPDKSGLPSDRFSAERTGGSVSTLTIQRTQQEDSAVYLCASSPVWGDTQYFGPGTRLTVL.